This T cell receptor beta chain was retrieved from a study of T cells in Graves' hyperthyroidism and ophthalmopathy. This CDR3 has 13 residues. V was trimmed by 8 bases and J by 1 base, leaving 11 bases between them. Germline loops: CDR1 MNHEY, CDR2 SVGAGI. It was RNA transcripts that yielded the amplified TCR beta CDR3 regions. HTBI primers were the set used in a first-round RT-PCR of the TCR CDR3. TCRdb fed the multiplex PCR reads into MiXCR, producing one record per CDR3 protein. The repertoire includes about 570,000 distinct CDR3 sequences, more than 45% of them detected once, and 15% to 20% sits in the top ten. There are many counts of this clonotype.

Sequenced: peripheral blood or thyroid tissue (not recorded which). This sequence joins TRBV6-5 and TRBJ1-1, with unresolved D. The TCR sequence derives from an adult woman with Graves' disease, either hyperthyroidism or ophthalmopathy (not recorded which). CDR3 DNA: TGTGCCAGCGGCGTAGGACGGAACACTGAAGCTTTCTTT. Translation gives CASGVGRNTEAFF.